A selection of T cell receptor beta chains follows, all from one sample in a study of blood T cells in healthy people across ages. TCRdb redid the calling of the 5' RACE reads with MiXCR, one entry per CDR3 protein. Found here are some 1.4 million distinct CDR3 sequences, about 43% of them singletons; the top ten hold 7% to 9.5%. Sequenced: blood. The receptors come from a young woman in good health. CDR3s include the opening cysteine and the closing phenylalanine or tryptophan. The D gene is left open where the match is weak. Only part of the rows carry a size: once, few, many, or a class if the clone is expanded.

>TRBD1|TRBJ1-4|TRBV5-1|-
TGCGCCAGCAGCATGGACAGGGCTGCAACTAATGAAAAACTGTTTTTT
CASSMDRAATNEKLFF
>-|TRBJ2-5|TRBV3-1|-
TGTACCGCTGCGAGCGGCGAGACCCAGTACTTC
CTAASGETQYF
>TRBD1|TRBJ1-6|TRBV27|-
TGTGCCAGCAGGGACACAGGGGGCTATACACCCCTCCACTTT
CASRDTGGYTPLHF
>-|TRBJ2-5|TRBV20-1|-
TGCAGTGCTAGACCGGGGTCTCCTGAGACCCAGTACTTC
CSARPGSPETQYF
>TRBD2|TRBJ2-7|TRBV27|-
TGTGCCAGCACTTTGGGGAGGGGCCACAATGAGCAGTACTTC
CASTLGRGHNEQYF
>-|TRBJ2-3|TRBV13|few
TGTGCCAGCAGCTTATCAGGCGAGACTAGCACAGATACGCAGTATTTT
CASSLSGETSTDTQYF
>TRBD1|TRBJ1-5|TRBV28|-
TGTGCCAGCAACGTCGCAGGGGGAGTTTTCAATCAGCCCCAGCATTTT
CASNVAGGVFNQPQHF
>-|TRBJ2-7|TRBV27|few
TGTGCCAGCAGTCCTAGACTTTACTACGAGCAGTACTTC
CASSPRLYYEQYF
>TRBD2|TRBJ2-1|TRBV29-1|few
TGCAGCGGGCGACTAGCGGGAAACCCCTACAATGAGCAGTTCTTC
CSGRLAGNPYNEQFF
>-|TRBJ1-4|TRBV4-2|-
TGTGCCAGCAGCCAAGATTCGGAAGTGAATGAAAAACTGTTTTTT
CASSQDSEVNEKLFF
>TRBD2|TRBJ2-5|TRBV7-3|-
TGTGCCAGCAGCTTAACAGCGGGAGTGGAGACCCAGTACTTC
CASSLTAGVETQYF
>-|TRBJ2-1|TRBV20-1|few
TGCAGCAGAAGCTCCTACAATGAGCAGTTCTTC
CSRSSYNEQFF
>TRBD2|TRBJ2-1|TRBV27|-
TGTGCCAGCAGTTTTTCCGTAAGCGGGGCCTACAATGAGCAGTTCTTC
CASSFSVSGAYNEQFF
>-|TRBJ2-6|TRBV7-3|few
TGTGCCAGCAGCCCTACGCAGGCTGACTATCTCTGGGGCAACGTCCTGACTTTC
CASSPTQADYLWGNVLTF
>TRBD1|TRBJ2-1|TRBV24-1|few
TGTGCCACCAGTGATATAGACAGGGGGGGCAATGAGCAGTTCTTC
CATSDIDRGGNEQFF
>TRBD2|TRBJ2-5|TRBV7-2|-
TGTGCCAGCAGCTACCCCGGGACTAGCAATGAGCAGTACTTC
CASSYPGTSNEQYF
>TRBD2|TRBJ2-1|TRBV20-1|-
TGCAGTTCTATATTCCAGGCGGGAGGTGTGCTCTCCTACAATGAGCAGTTCTTC
CSSIFQAGGVLSYNEQFF
>-|TRBJ1-5|TRBV25-1|-
TGTGCCAGCAGTGAAGTAGGGGAGCAGCCCCAGCATTTT
CASSEVGEQPQHF
>TRBD2|TRBJ2-7|TRBV30|few
TGTGCCTGGAGCAACGGACTAGCGGACTACGAGCAGTACTTC
CAWSNGLADYEQYF
>-|TRBJ1-1|TRBV5-6|few
TGTGCCAGCAGCAAGGCGGGCAGGGAGGCTTTCTTT
CASSKAGREAFF